This T cell receptor beta chain was sequenced for a study of blood T cells in healthy people across ages. Regarding the study as a whole: Diversity estimates drawn from one million T cells were deemed underestimates.

Trimming cost V 7 bases and J 0 bases; bases outside gene matches: 9. The CDR3 loop spans 16 amino acids. The germline V gene has CDR1 SNHLY and CDR2 FYNNEI. In regard to this clonotype: What it binds is not known.

Every participating donor contributed around 9.5 milliliters of peripheral blood through a draw. Using a J-beta primer mix together with a sample-barcoded 5' primer, a second PCR was run for about 7 to 12 cycles. MiXCR, run by TCRdb on the 5' RACE reads, gives a single entry per CDR3 protein. Among approximately 490,000 distinct CDR3 sequences listed, about 24% were seen once. These data were likewise used in another study, on T cells of mothers and their children. This second study notes: The donors comprised roughly 6 children and their three healthy Caucasian mothers. Slightly higher, non-significant overlap characterized related mother-child pairs relative to unrelated pairs.

This rearrangement joins TRBV2 to TRBJ2-1; the match to TRBD1 covers 7 bases. This sequence originates from a boy aged 5 to 17 in good health. Sequencing used blood. CDR3 region: CASTGRDSASYNEQFF. The CDR3 nucleotides are TGTGCCAGCACCGGAAGGGACAGTGCCTCCTACAATGAGCAGTTCTTC.